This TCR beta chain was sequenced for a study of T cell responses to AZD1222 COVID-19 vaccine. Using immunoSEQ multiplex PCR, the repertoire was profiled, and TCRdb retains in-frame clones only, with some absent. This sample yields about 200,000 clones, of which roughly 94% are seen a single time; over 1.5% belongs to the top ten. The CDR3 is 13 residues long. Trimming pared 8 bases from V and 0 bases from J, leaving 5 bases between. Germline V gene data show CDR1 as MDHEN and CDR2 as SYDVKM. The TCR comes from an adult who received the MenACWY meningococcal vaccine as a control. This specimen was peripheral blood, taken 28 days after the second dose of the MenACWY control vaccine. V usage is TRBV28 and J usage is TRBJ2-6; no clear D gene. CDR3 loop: CASSDSGANVLTF. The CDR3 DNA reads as TGTGCCAGCTCCGACTCTGGGGCCAACGTCCTGACTTTC.